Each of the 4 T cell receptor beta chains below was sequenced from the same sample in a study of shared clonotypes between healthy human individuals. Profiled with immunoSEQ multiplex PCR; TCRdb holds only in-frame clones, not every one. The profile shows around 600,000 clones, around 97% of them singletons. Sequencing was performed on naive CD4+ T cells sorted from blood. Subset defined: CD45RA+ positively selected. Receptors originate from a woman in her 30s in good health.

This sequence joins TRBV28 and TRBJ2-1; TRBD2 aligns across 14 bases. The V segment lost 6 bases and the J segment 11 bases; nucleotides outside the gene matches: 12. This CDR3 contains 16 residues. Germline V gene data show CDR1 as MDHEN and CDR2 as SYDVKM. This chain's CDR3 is CASSAGTSGSHPKQFF. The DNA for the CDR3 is TGTGCCAGCAGCGCCGGGACTAGCGGGAGCCACCCTAAGCAGTTCTTC.

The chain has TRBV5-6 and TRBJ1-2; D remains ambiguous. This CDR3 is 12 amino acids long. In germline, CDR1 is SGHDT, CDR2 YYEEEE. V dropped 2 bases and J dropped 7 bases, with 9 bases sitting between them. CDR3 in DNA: TGTGCCAGCAGCTTTGGTCAGGCTGGCTACACCTTC. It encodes CASSFGQAGYTF.

This chain's CDR3 is CASSPRRGNEQFF. The DNA for the CDR3 is TGTGCCAGCAGCCCCCGGCGGGGCAATGAGCAGTTCTTC. V usage is TRBV7-7 and J usage is TRBJ2-1, with D perhaps TRBD2 (6 bases). The ends were cut back, 5 bases at V and 6 bases at J, with 11 bases in the middle. The CDR3 runs 13 residues. Per germline, CDR1 SSHAT and CDR2 FNYEAQ (reference sequence).

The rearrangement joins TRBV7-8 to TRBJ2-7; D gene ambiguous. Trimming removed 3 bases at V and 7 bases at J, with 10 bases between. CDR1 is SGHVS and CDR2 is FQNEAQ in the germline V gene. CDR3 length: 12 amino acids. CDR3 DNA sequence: TGTGCCAGCAGCTTGAAAGGGTTTGAGCAGTACTTC. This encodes CASSLKGFEQYF.